The 31 T cell receptor beta chains below come from one sample, sequenced in a study of metastatic and nonmetastatic thyroid tumors. Using MiXCR, TCRdb reanalyzed the PCR reads. The sample shows several thousand clones, approximately 32% of them seen only once. Before thyroid surgery, none of the patients had received any treatment. The sample consisted of tumor tissue. These TCRs come from a female donor with papillary thyroid cancer or a benign thyroid nodule (not recorded which). Some clones in this sample may be carry-over from other donors' samples.

Regarding this clone: In the same sample, other DNA sequences code for this CDR3. The chain links TRBV18 to TRBJ1-4; 10 bases align to TRBD1. CDR1 is KGHSH, CDR2 LQKENI, per germline. This CDR3 contains 16 residues. The ends lost 6 bases at V and 2 bases at J; junction bases unmatched: 6. The CDR3 reads CASSQGQGVTNEKLFF. CDR3 bases: TGTGCCAGCTCTCAAGGACAGGGGGTGACTAATGAAAAACTGTTTTTT.

V usage is TRBV5-1 and J usage is TRBJ2-5; 14 bases are shared with TRBD2. The CDR3 runs to 15 residues. Trimming at V came to 4 bases and at J to 5 bases, leaving 4 bases not matched to a gene. The germline CDR1 and CDR2 sequences are SGHRS and YFSETQ. CDR3 coding DNA: TGCGCCAGCAGCCCCGGACTAGCGGGAGGCGAGACCCAGTACTTC. Protein product: CASSPGLAGGETQYF.

CDR3 DNA sequence: TGTGCCAGCAGCCGAATTATCTACGAGCAGTACTTC. Translated: CASSRIIYEQYF. J is TRBJ2-7 and V is TRBV2; D ambiguous. CDR3 length equals 12 residues. Deletions cut 6 bases from V and 3 bases from J, with 9 bases between. In germline, CDR1 is SNHLY, CDR2 FYNNEI. Using reference TRBV2 and TRBJ2-7 for the parts outside the CDR3, the full variable domain is EPEVTQTPSHQVTQMGQEVILRCVPISNHLYFYWYRQILGQKVEFLVSFYNNEISEKSEIFDDQFSVERPDGSNFTLKIRSTKLEDSAMYFCASSRIIYEQYFGPGTRLTVT.

This clone was observed a single time. The gene calls are TRBV9 and TRBJ2-1, with 7 bases matching TRBD2. This CDR3 has 14 residues. J gave up 3 bases and V 3 bases, and 3 bases lay outside the gene matches. Germline CDR1 is SGDLS and CDR2 is YYNGEE. The CDR3 coding sequence is TGTGCCAGCAGCGGAGCGGGAATCTACAATGAGCAGTTCTTC. It encodes CASSGAGIYNEQFF.

This clone showed up many times. This may be a read error, as it is one base from a much larger clone. This sample includes further DNA sequences coding for the same CDR3. The chain carries TRBV5-1 and TRBJ2-2, with D perhaps being TRBD1 or TRBD2 (5 bases each). The CDR3 has 14 residues. CDR1 and CDR2 from the germline V gene are SGHRS and YFSETQ. CDR3 sequence reads: CASSSGQNTGELFF. The CDR3 DNA is TGCGCCAGCAGCTCGGGGCAGAACACCGGGGAGTTGTTTTTT.

J is TRBJ1-2 and V is TRBV20-1, with unresolved D. This CDR3 has 13 residues. Germline lookup yields CDR1 DFQATT and CDR2 SNEGSKA (reference sequence). Trimming took 2 bases from V and 4 from J, leaving 11 bases between them. The CDR3 DNA follows: TGCAGTGCTAGACATCCGGAATTCTATGGCTACACCTTC. Encoded protein: CSARHPEFYGYTF.

In its sample, this clone was seen many times. The chain combines TRBV7-9 with TRBJ2-5; D is tentatively TRBD1 or TRBD2 (6 bases each). V lost 5 bases, J lost 2 bases, and 12 bases lay in between. The CDR3 is 14 amino acids. Germline V gene lookup returns CDR1 SEHNR and CDR2 FQNEAQ (reference sequence). The CDR3 loop is CASSLGGGQETQYF. The CDR3 DNA is TGTGCCAGCAGCCTAGGGGGAGGACAAGAGACCCAGTACTTC.

This chain connects TRBV6-1 to TRBJ1-2; 11 bases align to TRBD1. The CDR3 loop spans 15 amino acids. Germline CDR1 reads MNHNS; CDR2 reads SASEGT. The V and J ends lost 3 bases and 0 bases, in that order; junction bases with no gene match: 0. CDR3 nucleotides: TGTGCCAGCAGTGAGGGACAGGGGGCTAACTATGGCTACACCTTC. This translates into CASSEGQGANYGYTF.

By share, this clone ranks as medium-sized. Other DNA sequences within the sample encode an identical CDR3. The V and J genes are TRBV5-1 and TRBJ2-1, with D uncertain. This CDR3 region has 15 residues. Germline V gene sequence: CDR1 SGHRS, CDR2 YFSETQ. V lost 2 bases, J lost 4 bases, and 13 bases lay in between. The DNA for the CDR3 is TGCGCCAGCAGCTTTTCGGGCCGATTATACAATGAGCAGTTCTTC. This gives the protein CASSFSGRLYNEQFF.

The sample holds many counts of this clone. The gene calls are TRBV7-8 and TRBJ1-5; D is unclear. Trimming pared 2 bases from V and 7 bases from J, leaving 15 bases between. The germline V gene has CDR1 SGHVS and CDR2 FQNEAQ. The CDR3 contains 15 residues. Written as DNA, the CDR3 is TGTGCCAGCAGCTTATCAGGACGGGTCGGACAGCCCCAGCATTTT. Encoded protein: CASSLSGRVGQPQHF.

This clone was seen at least ten times. The chain has TRBV3-1 and TRBJ2-1; either TRBD1 or TRBD2 may fit D (5 bases each). The germline V and J ends were trimmed by 2 bases and 2 bases, with 7 bases remaining between them. This CDR3 is built from 14 residues. Germline V lookup: CDR1 LGHDT, CDR2 YNNKEL (reference sequence). CDR3 coding DNA: TGTGCCAGCAGCCAACCGGGGCCCTACAATGAGCAGTTCTTC. This codes for CASSQPGPYNEQFF.

This clone is termed medium-sized. CDR3 sequence: CASSFRDRGYYNSPLHF. CDR3 DNA sequence: TGTGCCAGCAGCTTCCGGGACAGGGGGTATTATAATTCACCCCTCCACTTT. This sequence joins TRBV7-2 and TRBJ1-6; TRBD1 aligns across 11 bases. The trim removed 3 bases at V and 4 bases at J, leaving 5 bases unmatched. This CDR3 spans 17 amino acids. The germline gives CDR1 SGHTA, CDR2 FQGNSA.

This clone has a handful of counts. The chain combines TRBV24-1 with TRBJ1-5; no clear D. The CDR3 contains 15 residues. Trimming took off 4 bases at V and 1 base at J, with 10 bases between the two ends. Germline V gives CDR1 KGHDR, CDR2 SFDVKD. The CDR3 DNA sequence: TGTGCCACCAGTGACGGTGACGGAAGCAATCAGCCCCAGCATTTT. Translating gives CATSDGDGSNQPQHF.

A word on this clone: A much more abundant neighbour one base away suggests this may be a read error. The V and J genes are TRBV29-1 and TRBJ1-2; TRBD1 is a possible D gene (6 bases). Per the germline V gene, CDR1 is SQVTM and CDR2 is ANQGSEA. The CDR3 is made up of 13 amino acids. CDR3 coding DNA: TGCGGCGTGGGCCAGGGGTCTAACTATGGCTACACCTTC. Protein: CGVGQGSNYGYTF. The full variable domain, its missing parts supplied by reference TRBV29-1 and TRBJ1-2, is SAVISQKPSRDICQRGTSLTIQCQVDSQVTMMFWYRQQPGQSLTLIATANQGSEATYESGFVIDKFPISRPNLTFSTLTVSNMSPEDSSIYLCGVGQGSNYGYTFGSGTRLTVV.

This clone was detected a few times. V is TRBV5-1 and J is TRBJ1-1; no definite D call. Germline V gene lookup returns CDR1 SGHRS and CDR2 YFSETQ. This CDR3 spans 14 amino acids. V was shortened by 0 bases and J by 5 bases, with 11 bases between the two germline ends. CDR3 protein: CASSLVPGGTEAFF. CDR3 coding DNA: TGCGCCAGCAGCTTGGTCCCGGGCGGGACTGAAGCTTTCTTT. Filled out from reference TRBV5-1 and TRBJ1-1, the complete variable domain reads KAGVTQTPRYLIKTRGQQVTLSCSPISGHRSVSWYQQTPGQGLQFLFEYFSETQRNKGNFPGRFSGRQFSNSRSEMNVSTLELGDSALYLCASSLVPGGTEAFFGQGTRLTVV.

The sample holds a few counts of this clone. The chain couples TRBV15 to TRBJ2-7; TRBD2 matches 8 bases. The CDR3 has 17 amino acids. With 0 bases clipped from V and 4 bases from J, the junction kept 11 bases outside the gene matches. Germline assignment: CDR1 LNHNV and CDR2 YYDKDF (reference sequence). The CDR3 reads CATSRDRGTSGSYEQYF. The DNA for the CDR3 is TGTGCCACCAGCAGAGATAGGGGAACTAGCGGCTCTTACGAGCAGTACTTC.

V and J are TRBV20-1 and TRBJ1-3; tentative D call: TRBD1 (5 bases). Germline V gene lookup returns CDR1 DFQATT and CDR2 SNEGSKA (reference sequence). The CDR3 sequence is 15 residues long. Trimming took 6 bases from V and 0 from J, leaving 15 bases between them. CDR3 bases: TGCAGTGCCGAAGAGACAGCGAACTCTGGAAACACCATATATTTT. Protein product: CSAEETANSGNTIYF.

The V gene is TRBV20-1, the J gene TRBJ2-7; TRBD2 aligns across 7 bases. This CDR3 contains 10 residues. In germline, CDR1 is DFQATT, CDR2 SNEGSKA (reference sequence). Trimming removed 6 bases from V and 8 bases from J; junction bases left unmatched: 4. CDR3 region: CSAQAGKQYF. The CDR3 DNA reads as TGCAGTGCCCAAGCGGGAAAGCAGTACTTC.

This clone was recorded many times. The chain carries TRBV7-8 and TRBJ2-3, with 7 bases identical to TRBD2. V shed 1 base and J 2 bases; nucleotides not matched to a gene: 3. The CDR3 spans 15 residues. In germline, CDR1 is SGHVS, CDR2 FQNEAQ. The CDR3 sequence is CASSLGDYDTDTQYF. In nucleotides, the CDR3 is TGTGCCAGCAGCTTAGGGGACTACGACACAGATACGCAGTATTTT.

The genes are TRBV20-1 and TRBJ1-4; D may be TRBD1 (6 bases). Germline CDR1 and CDR2: DFQATT and SNEGSKA (reference sequence). This CDR3 region has 12 residues. CDR3 nucleotides: TGCCTCGGACAGTCGAAGTTGGAAAAACTGTTTTTT. Translated, it gives CLGQSKLEKLFF.

By proportion, this clone is medium-sized. The chain combines TRBV30 with TRBJ1-5; possibly TRBD1 for D (5 bases). V lost 4 bases and J lost 8, with 21 bases in between. The germline gives CDR1 GTSNPN, CDR2 SVGIG (reference sequence). The length of the CDR3 is 15 residues. The CDR3: CAWNQGLGDSEPQHF. DNA of the CDR3: TGTGCCTGGAACCAAGGTTTAGGGGATTCGGAGCCCCAGCATTTT. The full variable domain, rest sourced from reference TRBV30 and TRBJ1-5, is SQTIHQWPATLVQPVGSPLSLECTVEGTSNPNLYWYRQAAGRGLQLLFYSVGIGQISSEVPQNLSASRPQDRQFILSSKKLLLSDSGFYLCAWNQGLGDSEPQHFGDGTRLSIL.

The gene calls are TRBV5-1 and TRBJ1-2, with 9 bases fitting TRBD1. This CDR3 is 16 amino acids long. With 4 bases clipped from V and 3 bases from J, the junction kept 10 bases outside the gene matches. Germline V gives CDR1 SGHRS, CDR2 YFSETQ. CDR3 nucleotide sequence: TGCGCCAGCAGCAGAGCAGAGGACAGGGGTGACTATGGCTACACCTTC. Protein product: CASSRAEDRGDYGYTF.

This clone has just a few counts. Other DNA sequences of this sample code for an identical CDR3. This chain links TRBV15 with TRBJ2-3; TRBD2 agrees at 8 bases. Trimming cost V 0 bases and J 0 bases; bases outside gene matches: 14. The CDR3 runs 20 residues. In germline, CDR1 is LNHNV, CDR2 YYDKDF (reference sequence). The CDR3 reads CATSREGGAGGITSTDTQYF. CDR3 DNA sequence: TGTGCCACCAGCAGAGAAGGGGGGGCGGGAGGTATTACTAGCACAGATACGCAGTATTTT.

This rearrangement joins TRBV4-3 to TRBJ2-3; a possible D gene is TRBD2 (6 bases). V shed 0 bases and J shed 1 base, with 11 bases lying between them. Germline CDR1 and CDR2: LGHNA and YSLEER. The CDR3 length is 16 residues. CDR3 loop: CASSQDRKRGTDTQYF. The CDR3 DNA follows: TGCGCCAGCAGCCAAGATCGTAAGCGGGGCACAGATACGCAGTATTTT.

The chain employs TRBV5-8 and TRBJ1-2, with D possibly TRBD1 on 5 matching bases. Deletions cut 4 bases from V and 5 bases from J, with 9 bases between. The CDR3 is made up of 12 amino acids. Germline loops: CDR1 SGHTS, CDR2 YDEGEE. DNA of the CDR3: TGTGCCAGCAGCCCGGGACGGTATGGCTACACCTTC. It encodes CASSPGRYGYTF.

The rearrangement joins TRBV10-3 to TRBJ1-2, with D perhaps matching TRBD1 (5 bases). CDR3 length: 12 amino acids. Germline-derived CDR1 and CDR2 are ENHRY and SYGVKD. V lost 7 bases and J 6 bases, leaving 12 bases between the germline ends. This chain's CDR3 is CAITAVRDGYTF. In nucleotides, the CDR3 is TGTGCCATCACCGCGGTCAGGGATGGCTACACCTTC.

The rearrangement joins TRBV7-8 to TRBJ2-1; 8 bases are a match to TRBD1. Per the germline V gene, CDR1 is SGHVS and CDR2 is FQNEAQ. The CDR3 has 15 residues. Trimming at V came to 5 bases and at J to 11 bases, leaving 14 bases not matched to a gene. The CDR3 spells CASSPQDRDVGQQFF. The CDR3 DNA reads as TGTGCCAGCAGCCCCCAGGACAGGGATGTGGGGCAGCAGTTCTTC.

This clone has only a few counts. The chain has TRBV5-1 and TRBJ2-5; a possible D gene is TRBD1 (6 bases). CDR3 length: 16 amino acids. Deletions cut 3 bases from V and 4 bases from J, with 19 bases between. The germline V gene encodes CDR1 SGHRS and CDR2 YFSETQ. The CDR3 is CASSSGQLSTGETQYF. The CDR3 coding sequence is TGCGCCAGCAGCTCCGGACAGCTATCGACCGGAGAGACCCAGTACTTC.

By its share, this clone is medium-sized (0.01 to 0.1%). The J gene is TRBJ2-3, the V gene TRBV28, with 7 bases that match TRBD1. V shed 4 bases and J 8 bases; nucleotides not matched to a gene: 18. The CDR3 has 17 amino acids. CDR1 and CDR2 from the germline V gene are MDHEN and SYDVKM. For the CDR3, the DNA is TGTGCCAGCAGTTATTCTTACCGGGACAGTTCAACGGGTACGCAGTATTTT. Protein sequence: CASSYSYRDSSTGTQYF. The full variable domain, rest sourced from reference TRBV28 and TRBJ2-3, is DVKVTQSSRYLVKRTGEKVFLECVQDMDHENMFWYRQDPGLGLRLIYFSYDVKMKEKGDIPEGYSVSREKKERFSLILESASTNQTSMYLCASSYSYRDSSTGTQYFGPGTRLTVL.

The rearrangement uses TRBV20-1 and TRBJ2-7; perhaps TRBD2 as D (5 bases). Germline loops: CDR1 DFQATT, CDR2 SNEGSKA (reference sequence). The CDR3 covers 13 residues. The CDR3 sequence is CSGISVHSYEQYF. The CDR3, as DNA: TGCAGCGGGATTAGCGTCCACTCCTACGAGCAGTACTTC.

This clone was picked up a small number of times. This chain uses TRBV6-9 with TRBJ2-1; no clear D gene. Trimming pared 6 bases from V and 0 bases from J, leaving 15 bases between. CDR1 is MNHGY and CDR2 is SVAAGI in the germline V gene. The CDR3 runs to 16 residues. CDR3 nucleotide sequence: TGTGCCAGCAGCCTCCCCGGCGGCGCCTCCTACAATGAGCAGTTCTTC. It is translated as CASSLPGGASYNEQFF.